One TCR beta chain is described in this entry. Reprocessing the 5' RACE reads, TCRdb reports a single entry for every CDR3 protein and omits DNA. The table for this sample gives about 160,000 distinct CDR3 sequences. The sample is drawn from a study of monozygotic twins with inflammatory bowel disease. The CDR3 extends over 14 amino acids. Per the germline V gene, CDR1 is SGHKS and CDR2 is YYEKEE (reference sequence). Researchers collected around 2.6 ml of blood per donor. The V gene is TRBV5-5, the J gene TRBJ2-2; TCRdb's D gene call, TRBD1, goes unchecked for lack of DNA. The sample comprised blood. This clonotype was sampled from a human donor with ulcerative colitis or Crohn's disease, or a healthy co-twin of an affected twin (not recorded which). This CDR3 is CASSPLAGEGELFF.